This is a list of T cell receptor beta chains from one sample in a study of T cells in Graves' hyperthyroidism and ophthalmopathy. TCRdb fed the multiplex PCR reads into MiXCR, producing one record per CDR3 protein. The sample contains about 510,000 distinct CDR3 sequences, approximately 48% of which appear only once. Source material: peripheral blood or thyroid tissue (not recorded which). Receptors originate from an adult woman with Graves' disease, either hyperthyroidism or ophthalmopathy (not recorded which). Each CDR3 is given with its conserved first and last residue. The D gene is left open where the match is weak. Clone size is given for some rows only: seen once, a few or many times, or a class if the clone is expanded.

length,V,J,size,D,DNA,CDR3
13,TRBV6-5,TRBJ2-2,few,-,TGTGCCAGCAGTGTGTCGAACACCGGGGAGCTGTTTTTT,CASSVSNTGELFF
14,TRBV20-1,TRBJ2-5,many,TRBD2,TGCAGTGCTACTCGACTAGCGGTTCAAGAGACCCAGTACTTC,CSATRLAVQETQYF
13,TRBV29-1,TRBJ2-7,-,TRBD2,TGCAGCGTTGAAGGGGGCGGGAGAGACGAGCAGTACTTC,CSVEGGGRDEQYF
18,TRBV19,TRBJ1-5,many,TRBD1,TGTGCCAGTAGTGAAAGCCCGGGACAGCTCTATAGCAATCAGCCCCAGCATTTT,CASSESPGQLYSNQPQHF
11,TRBV29-1,TRBJ2-5,-,-,TGCAGCGTTCCAGGGTCAGGTTCCCAGTACTTC,CSVPGSGSQYF
15,TRBV20-1,TRBJ1-3,-,-,TGCAGTGCTAGGGCTACAGGGACCTCTGGAAACACCATATATTTT,CSARATGTSGNTIYF
14,TRBV20-1,TRBJ2-7,-,-,TGCAGTGCTAGAGATAGTCCCGGGCTTTACGAGCAGTACTTC,CSARDSPGLYEQYF
14,TRBV11-2,TRBJ2-7,-,-,TGTGCCAGCAGCGAACTCCAGGGGGGGGGCGAGCAGTACTTC,CASSELQGGGEQYF
13,TRBV7-9,TRBJ2-1,-,-,TGTGCCAGCAGCTTATTCCCCGGGACTGAGCAGTTCTTC,CASSLFPGTEQFF
16,TRBV5-6,TRBJ2-2,-,TRBD2,TGTGCCAGCAGCTTGCCCCTAGCGGGAGTCACCGGGGAGCTGTTTTTT,CASSLPLAGVTGELFF
12,TRBV3-1,TRBJ2-7,once,TRBD2,TGTGCCAGCAGCCAAGAAGCGGGGGATCAGTACTTC,CASSQEAGDQYF
13,TRBV12-3/TRBV12-4,TRBJ1-5,many,-,TGTGCCACTTCGGGCGCCTACAATCAGCCCCAGCATTTT,CATSGAYNQPQHF
12,TRBV10-3,TRBJ1-1,-,-,TGTGCCATCAGTGATACTTGGACTGAAGCTTTCTTT,CAISDTWTEAFF
18,TRBV19,TRBJ1-5,-,TRBD1,TGTGCCAGTTCCCGAACCGGGACAGGGGCCAATAGCAATCAGCCCCAGCATTTT,CASSRTGTGANSNQPQHF
16,TRBV5-1,TRBJ1-2,once,-,TGCGCCAGCAGCTTCAATCCCGGGATAGGCGCCTATGGCTACACCTTC,CASSFNPGIGAYGYTF
15,TRBV10-3,TRBJ1-4,few,-,TGTGCCATCAGTGGAAGTGGAGGGATTAATGAAAAACTGTTTTTT,CAISGSGGINEKLFF
12,TRBV2,TRBJ1-5,-,-,TGTGCCAGCGGACGTGAGGTTCAGCCCCAGCATTTT,CASGREVQPQHF
14,TRBV7-9,TRBJ1-2,once,TRBD1,TGTGCCAGCAGCCACCGGGACAGGATTGGCGGCTACACCTTC,CASSHRDRIGGYTF
14,TRBV10-3,TRBJ2-5,once,-,TGTGCCATCAAGGGGGAGGGGATGATGGAGACCCAGTACTTC,CAIKGEGMMETQYF
13,TRBV20-1,TRBJ1-5,many,-,TGCAGTGCTAGTAACGGGGCGAGTCAGCCCCAGCATTTT,CSASNGASQPQHF
19,TRBV2,TRBJ1-2,-,TRBD1,TGTGCCGGGACCGAAAGCGCTGGGACAGGGCGATCCGCGAACTATGGCTACACCTTC,CAGTESAGTGRSANYGYTF
16,TRBV7-2,TRBJ1-3,many,TRBD1,TGTGCCAGCAGCAGACAGGGGCTCCTCTCTGGAAACACCATATATTTT,CASSRQGLLSGNTIYF